The 18 T cell receptor beta chains presented below share a single source sample, sequenced in a study of T cell clonality in common variable immunodeficiency. TCRdb's table, derived via immunoSEQ multiplex PCR, lists solely in-frame clones and lacks some. The sample presents roughly 79,000 clones, none singletons. The sample comprised peripheral blood mononuclear cells. All receptors derive from a person between 18 and 69 years old in good health.

In its sample, this clone was seen many times. The CDR3 goes on 3 residues after the read ends, and that part is filled in from the germline J gene. V gene TRBV9 combines with J gene TRBJ1-2, with TRBD1 matching over 9 bases. Germline CDR1 reads SGDLS; CDR2 reads YYNGEE. There are 13 residues in the CDR3. CDR3 bases read: TGTGCCAGCAGCGTAGCTACAGGGGGCGGC. Protein: CASSVATGGG. In full, the CDR3 is CASSVATGGGYTF.

This clone was recorded at least ten times. The CDR3 end is not reached by the read, which stops 3 residues before it; the germline J gene fills it in. The chain combines TRBV20-1 with TRBJ1-2; 11 bases line up with TRBD1. This CDR3 has 15 amino acids. V gave up 3 bases and J gave up 6 bases; unmatched junction bases: 9. CDR1 is DFQATT and CDR2 is SNEGSKA in the germline V gene (reference sequence). The part of the CDR3 DNA that was read is TGCAGTGCTAGTTGGACAGGGGGCGCCGGAGATGGC. Its translation: CSASWTGGAGDG. The whole CDR3 is CSASWTGGAGDGYTF.

Many counts were recorded for this clone. The CDR3 is cut off 3 residues early in the read; its end comes from the germline J gene. The chain joins TRBV4-1 to TRBJ2-1; D remains ambiguous. CDR1 is MGHRA and CDR2 is YSYEKL in the germline V gene. Trimming cost V 1 base and J 4 bases, with 17 bases left between them. The CDR3 spans 17 residues. CDR3 amino acids: CASSQGVASIGYNEQFF. CDR3 bases read: TGCGCCAGCAGCCAAGGGGTAGCCTCCATTGGATACAATGAG.

In this sample, this clone turned up many times. The sequenced CDR3 bases are TGTGCCAGCAGCCAAGAATACGGGACAGATACG. It translates to CASSQEYGTDT. The CDR3 reads in full as CASSQEYGTDTQYF. The chain has TRBV14 and TRBJ2-3; the D is unclear. The read terminates 3 residues before the CDR3 end, so the remaining end is supplied by the germline J gene. The germline V gene has CDR1 SGHDN and CDR2 FVKESK. Trimming left V 0 bases short and J 3 bases short, with 7 bases between. The CDR3 length is 14 residues.

The table lists this clone with many counts. The sequence runs out 3 residues before the end of the CDR3; the remainder is reconstructed from the germline J gene. The J gene is TRBJ2-7, the V gene TRBV5-1; TRBD1 agrees at 9 bases. The CDR3 consists of 15 residues. Germline V CDR1 and CDR2: SGHRS, YFSETQ. Trimming took 3 bases from V and 6 from J; bases not matched to a gene: 10. CDR3 region: CASSSIRDRDVEQYF. Partial CDR3 DNA: TGCGCCAGCAGCTCGATCCGGGACAGGGACGTCGAG. The whole variable domain, remainder taken from reference TRBV5-1 and TRBJ2-7, is KAGVTQTPRYLIKTRGQQVTLSCSPISGHRSVSWYQQTPGQGLQFLFEYFSETQRNKGNFPGRFSGRQFSNSRSEMNVSTLELGDSALYLCASSSIRDRDVEQYFGPGTRLTVT.

This clone was recorded many times. With the read ending 3 residues before the CDR3 end, the germline J gene is used to fill in that end. The V gene is TRBV24-1, the J gene TRBJ2-3; unclear D gene. The CDR3 is 11 residues long. Germline values: CDR1 KGHDR, CDR2 SFDVKD. V dropped 9 bases and J dropped 6 bases, with 9 bases sitting between them. The CDR3: CATPSPDTQYF. The part of the CDR3 DNA that was read is TGTGCCACCCCCTCCCCTGATACG.

This clone was recorded at least ten times. The read ends 3 residues before the CDR3 terminus; that terminus is restored from the germline J gene. The genes are TRBV3-1 (or the pseudogene TRBV3-2) and TRBJ2-3; D is uncertain. The CDR3 covers 16 residues. V gave up 1 base and J gave up 0 bases, with 11 bases separating them. The germline V gene has CDR1 LGHDT and CDR2 YNNKEL (reference sequence). The part of the CDR3 DNA that was read is TGTGCCAGCAGCCAAGTCCCGCGTCCTAGCACAGATACG. Translation: CASSQVPRPSTDT. The entire CDR3 sequence reads CASSQVPRPSTDTQYF.

This clone was recorded many times. From the germline J gene comes the end of the CDR3, since the read stops 3 residues before it. The chain employs TRBV7-2 and TRBJ2-3; TRBD1 matches 10 bases. Per the germline V gene, CDR1 is SGHTA and CDR2 is FQGNSA. The CDR3 is 14 residues long. The trim removed 3 bases at V and 5 bases at J, leaving 2 bases unmatched. CDR3 DNA, as far as it was read: TGTGCCAGCAGCTTTGGGACAGGGGTAGATACG. Translating gives CASSFGTGVDT. The entire CDR3 protein is CASSFGTGVDTQYF.

This clone has a count of ten or more. The read comes to an end 3 residues before the CDR3 does, leaving the germline J gene to fill in the end. J is TRBJ1-2 and V is TRBV18, with 9 positions matching TRBD1. V lost 5 bases to trimming and J lost 2 bases; unmatched junction nucleotides: 6. CDR3 length: 15 residues. Germline CDR1 is KGHSH and CDR2 is LQKENI. The covered CDR3 bases are TGTGCCAGCTCATCCTATGGGACAGGGAACTATGGC. It specifies CASSSYGTGNYG. The complete CDR3 reads CASSSYGTGNYGYTF.

This clone was seen repeatedly, ten times or more. Read data end 3 residues before the CDR3 end; the end is taken from the germline J gene. The gene calls are TRBV20-1 and TRBJ2-3, with D perhaps TRBD1 (6 bases). Germline V gene lookup returns CDR1 DFQATT and CDR2 SNEGSKA (reference sequence). The CDR3 spans 15 residues. The V gene lost 3 bases and the J gene lost 0 bases, with 13 bases spanning the gap. The CDR3 bases that were read are TGCAGTGCTAGCCCCCGAGGACAGAGCACAGATACG. Its protein is CSASPRGQSTDT. The full CDR3 protein reads CSASPRGQSTDTQYF.

This clone has a count of ten or more. Read coverage stops 3 residues before the CDR3 terminus; the germline J gene supplies the remainder. The chain carries TRBV6-1 and TRBJ1-5; 7 bases are shared with TRBD1. After removal of 4 bases from V and 4 bases from J, the junction contained 7 bases not matched to a gene. Per the germline V gene, CDR1 is MNHNS and CDR2 is SASEGT. The CDR3 covers 15 residues. CDR3 residues: CASSGRDRPNQPQHF. CDR3 DNA (partial): TGTGCCAGCAGTGGCCGGGACAGACCGAATCAGCCC.

This clone was recorded at least ten times. The read gets to within 3 residues of the CDR3 end, and the germline J gene fills in the rest. The genes are TRBV7-3 and TRBJ1-5, with D maybe TRBD1 (5 bases). Per germline, CDR1 SGHTA and CDR2 FQGTGA. The CDR3 contains 14 residues. The V end was cut by 7 bases, the J end by 1 base, with 11 bases between. The DNA read from the CDR3 is TGTGCCAGCATCTCTGACAGAAGCAATCAGCCC. Protein: CASISDRSNQP. The whole CDR3 protein is CASISDRSNQPQHF. The variable domain in full, completed from reference TRBV7-3 and TRBJ1-5, reads GAGVSQTPSNKVTEKGKYVELRCDPISGHTALYWYRQSLGQGPEFLIYFQGTGAADDSGLPNDRFFAVRPEGSVSTLKIQRTERGDSAVYLCASISDRSNQPQHFGDGTRLSIL.

There are many counts of this clone. From the germline J gene comes the end of the CDR3, since the read stops 3 residues before it. This chain joins TRBV30 and TRBJ1-5, with 7 bases that match TRBD1. The CDR3 sequence is 15 residues long. The V and J ends lost 2 bases and 4 bases, in that order; junction bases with no gene match: 8. Germline CDR1 reads GTSNPN; CDR2 reads SVGIG (reference sequence). This CDR3 is CAWSTGTVRNQPQHF. The sequenced part of the CDR3 DNA is TGTGCCTGGAGTACTGGGACAGTTAGAAATCAGCCC.

This clone was observed many times. The read ends 3 residues early relative to the CDR3; the germline J gene fills the gap. V is TRBV7-8 and J is TRBJ1-3, with D tentatively TRBD1 (5 bases). V gave up 4 bases and J gave up 0 bases, with 16 bases separating them. Germline lookup yields CDR1 SGHVS and CDR2 FQNEAQ. The CDR3 has 17 residues. The chain's CDR3 is CASSSTVPNLSGNTIYF. Partial CDR3 DNA: TGTGCCAGCAGCTCGACAGTCCCGAATCTCTCTGGAAACACC.

There are many counts of this clone. The DNA ends 3 residues before the CDR3 does, and the rest of the CDR3 is filled in from the germline J gene. The chain employs TRBV7-2 and TRBJ1-5; TRBD1 matches at 11 bases. V was pared by 4 bases and J by 4 bases, with 3 bases of the junction left unmatched. CDR1 and CDR2 from the germline V gene are SGHTA and FQGNSA. The CDR3 loop spans 15 amino acids. The CDR3 is CASSWGTGGNQPQHF. Incomplete CDR3 DNA: TGTGCCAGCAGCTGGGGGACAGGGGGTAATCAGCCC. The full variable domain, in which reference TRBV7-2 and TRBJ1-5 provide the parts outside the CDR3, is GAGVSQSPSNKVTEKGKDVELRCDPISGHTALYWYRQSLGQGLEFLIYFQGNSAPDKSGLPSDRFSAERTGGSVSTLTIQRTQQEDSAVYLCASSWGTGGNQPQHFGDGTRLSIL.

This clone came up many times. The read ends 3 residues shy of where the CDR3 ends; the end is completed using the germline J gene. The rearrangement joins TRBV20-1 to TRBJ2-7; the match to TRBD2 covers 13 bases. The V segment lost 6 bases and the J segment 2 bases; nucleotides outside the gene matches: 10. The CDR3 spans 16 residues. Per the germline V gene, CDR1 is DFQATT and CDR2 is SNEGSKA (reference sequence). The sequenced part of the CDR3 DNA is TGCAGTGCGTTCCCCGGGACTAGCGGGATACCCTACGAG. This sequence encodes CSAFPGTSGIPYE. The entire CDR3 reads CSAFPGTSGIPYEQYF.

This clone was observed many times. Read sequence stops 3 residues before the CDR3 end, and the germline J gene provides the missing end. This sequence joins TRBV30 and TRBJ2-1; 8 positions agree with TRBD2. The CDR3 contains 15 residues. Per germline, CDR1 GTSNPN and CDR2 SVGIG (reference sequence). J gave up 5 bases and V 4 bases, and 10 bases lay outside the gene matches. CDR3 region: CAWTLGLGANNEQFF. CDR3 bases read: TGTGCCTGGACCCTGGGACTAGGGGCAAACAATGAG.

This clone was seen ten or more times. Read coverage stops 3 residues before the CDR3 terminus; the germline J gene supplies the remainder. The chain has TRBV29-1 and TRBJ1-4, with D unclear. The germline CDR1 and CDR2 sequences are SQVTM and ANQGSEA. CDR3 length: 12 residues. V was shortened by 5 bases and J by 8 bases, with 12 bases between the two germline ends. The sequenced CDR3 bases are TGCAGCGTTTTCAGTCCAGAAGAAAAA. Its protein is CSVFSPEEK. The complete CDR3 reads CSVFSPEEKLFF.